The clone carrying this TCR beta chain has at least ten counts. Its antigen is not known. These data are taken from a study of Graves' ophthalmopathy and Graves' hyperthyroidism. Study background: If no ophthalmopathy appeared within 18 months of follow-up, hyperthyroidism was termed stable. Points from the study as a whole: Blood also contained most of the expanded thyroid clonotypes above 0.001 frequency.

RNA transcripts provided the template for amplifying TCR beta CDR3 regions. A first-round RT-PCR used HTBI primers, followed by a second-round multiplex PCR. MiXCR, run by TCRdb on the multiplex PCR reads, gives a single entry per CDR3 protein. This sample yields about 590,000 distinct CDR3 sequences, of which about two fifths are seen a single time; around 4.6% belongs to the top ten. The CDR3 spans 13 residues. The V end was cut by 3 bases, the J end by 5 bases, with 6 bases between. The germline gives CDR1 KGHDR, CDR2 SFDVKD. The receptor was isolated from an adult man with Graves' hyperthyroidism. The chain recombines TRBV24-1 with TRBJ2-2; no reliable D call. The source material was peripheral blood or thyroid tissue (not recorded which). The CDR3 sequence is CATSDPATGELFF. In DNA form, the CDR3 reads TGTGCCACCAGTGATCCGGCGACCGGGGAGCTGTTTTTT.